This T cell receptor (beta chain) is drawn from a study of blood T cell repertoires in COVID-19. Study in general: Acute and convalescent COVID-19 samples came from the United States, Italy and Spain.

The repertoire was sequenced with immunoSEQ multiplex PCR; TCRdb's copy has only in-frame clones and lacks some. This sample yields about 140,000 clones, of which around 81% are seen a single time; around 7.8% belongs to the top ten. Germline CDR1 and CDR2: MNHEY and SVGAGI. The CDR3 has 14 amino acids. The ends lost 5 bases at V and 1 base at J; junction bases unmatched: 2. The chain employs TRBV6-5 and TRBJ2-3, with 8 bases fitting TRBD2. Sequenced material: peripheral blood. The receptor was isolated from a human donor in a cohort sampled during active COVID-19. The CDR3 DNA is TGTGCCAGCAGTAGCGGGGGAGGCACAGATACGCAGTATTTT. Translation: CASSSGGGTDTQYF.